Listed here are 10 T cell receptor beta chains from one sample, sequenced in a study of beta chain features in type 1 diabetes. Expressed TCRB transcripts were sequenced because the entire RNA isolate underwent reverse transcription. Clones were read by immunoSEQ multiplex PCR, and TCRdb kept only the in-frame ones, dropping some. The profile shows roughly 300,000 clones, roughly 8% of them singletons. Sequenced material: central memory CD4+ T cells from blood. These receptors were collected from a woman aged 18 to 35 in good health.

There are many counts of this clone. The rearrangement uses TRBV7-2 and TRBJ2-5, with TRBD2 identical over 10 bases. The junction had 17 bases not matched to a gene; V was cut back by 6 bases and J by 1 base. The CDR3 is 19 residues long. Germline CDR1 and CDR2: SGHTA and FQGNSA. Here the CDR3 reads CASSPRPGLAAPRQETQYF. As DNA, the CDR3 is TGTGCCAGCAGTCCTCGCCCCGGACTAGCGGCCCCCCGCCAAGAGACCCAGTACTTC. The entire variable domain, with the rest obtained from reference TRBV7-2 and TRBJ2-5, is as follows: GAGVSQSPSNKVTEKGKDVELRCDPISGHTALYWYRQSLGQGLEFLIYFQGNSAPDKSGLPSDRFSAERTGGSVSTLTIQRTQQEDSAVYLCASSPRPGLAAPRQETQYFGPGTRLLVL.

Many counts were recorded for this clone. Other DNA variants within this sample encode the same CDR3. This sequence joins TRBV9 and TRBJ2-1; the match to TRBD1 covers 9 bases. Germline values: CDR1 SGDLS, CDR2 YYNGEE. The V gene end was trimmed by 0 bases and the J gene end by 7 bases; junction bases not matched to a gene: 5. The CDR3 sequence is 15 residues long. This chain's CDR3 is CASSVEGQGGNEQFF. The CDR3 DNA is TGTGCCAGCAGCGTAGAGGGACAGGGAGGGAATGAGCAGTTCTTC.

This clone has more than one count but fewer than ten. The chain is built from TRBV7-2 and TRBJ1-5; 8 bases map to TRBD1. The trim removed 4 bases at V and 7 bases at J, leaving 3 bases unmatched. CDR1 and CDR2 (germline): SGHTA, FQGNSA. The CDR3 consists of 13 residues. The CDR3, as DNA: TGTGCCAGCAGCTCCAACAGGGGGCAGCCCCAGCATTTT. Translated, it gives CASSSNRGQPQHF.

This chain connects TRBV5-1 to TRBJ1-1; the D gene is possibly TRBD1 (6 bases). The V end lost 2 bases, the J end lost 4 bases, and 15 bases lay between the germline ends. Germline V gene data show CDR1 as SGHRS and CDR2 as YFSETQ. This CDR3 comprises 15 residues. The CDR3 region is CASSLGIGQITEAFF. The CDR3 nucleotides are TGCGCCAGCAGCTTAGGTATTGGACAGATCACTGAAGCTTTCTTT.

This clone came up a few times. The chain joins TRBV6-1 to TRBJ2-7; 9 bases match TRBD1. The CDR3 has 15 residues. CDR1 and CDR2 from the germline V gene are MNHNS and SASEGT. The V segment lost 3 bases and the J segment 1 base; nucleotides outside the gene matches: 4. The CDR3 spells CASSDPGQGSYEQYF. The CDR3 region has the DNA TGTGCCAGCAGTGATCCGGGACAGGGATCCTACGAGCAGTACTTC.

The J gene is TRBJ1-2, the V gene TRBV28; unclear D gene. Germline assignment: CDR1 MDHEN and CDR2 SYDVKM. The V end was cut by 7 bases, the J end by 10 bases, with 13 bases between. The length of the CDR3 is 11 residues. CDR3 region: CASKNEGHYTF. The CDR3 DNA sequence: TGTGCCAGCAAGAATGAGGGCCACTACACCTTC.

The chain has TRBV28 and TRBJ1-2; no clear D. The ends were cut back, 2 bases at V and 0 bases at J, with 7 bases in the middle. CDR1 is MDHEN and CDR2 is SYDVKM in the germline V gene. This CDR3 region has 14 residues. The CDR3 bases are TGTGCCAGCAGTTTAGATCAAACTAACTATGGCTACACCTTC. It yields the protein CASSLDQTNYGYTF.

This clone appeared a few times. In DNA form, the CDR3 reads TGTGCCAGCAGCTTGACCTCCAGTCAGCCCCAGCATTTT. It codes for CASSLTSSQPQHF. The rearrangement links TRBV11-1 to TRBJ1-5; D ambiguous. Trimming pared 3 bases from V and 6 bases from J, leaving 9 bases between. In germline, CDR1 is SGHAT, CDR2 FQDESV (reference sequence). The CDR3 runs to 13 residues.

This clone was counted only a few times. This chain uses TRBV5-1 with TRBJ2-5; D perhaps matches TRBD2 (6 bases). The CDR3 totals 15 residues. Germline V lookup: CDR1 SGHRS, CDR2 YFSETQ. V lost 4 bases and J lost 4, with 17 bases in between. The CDR3 sequence is CASSPGGGGRETQYF. CDR3 in DNA: TGCGCCAGCAGCCCCGGAGGTGGAGGGCGAGAGACCCAGTACTTC.

The chain links TRBV28 to TRBJ1-2; the D is unclear. The CDR3 is made up of 14 amino acids. V dropped 1 base and J dropped 3 bases, with 9 bases sitting between them. CDR1 MDHEN and CDR2 SYDVKM come from the germline V gene. In DNA, the CDR3 is TGTGCCAGCAGTTTATCCCCTACAGACTATGGCTACACCTTC. Protein product: CASSLSPTDYGYTF.